This T cell receptor beta chain was identified in a study of radiotherapy plus CTLA-4 blockade in lung cancer. The V gene lost 3 bases and the J gene lost 0 bases, with 15 bases spanning the gap. CDR3 length equals 17 residues. Germline CDR1 KGHSH, CDR2 LQKENI. In its sample, this clone was seen a few times. Using immunoSEQ multiplex PCR, the repertoire was profiled, and TCRdb retains in-frame clones only, with some absent. Among more than 90,000 clones, approximately 77% were seen once, and the ten largest hold roughly 3.3%. Specimen: peripheral blood, collected from a patient treated with radiotherapy plus ipilimumab. The rearrangement joins TRBV18 to TRBJ1-3; weak D call: TRBD1 (6 bases). This clonotype was obtained from a human donor with non-small cell lung cancer that progressed on radiotherapy plus ipilimumab. Some clones in this sample may be carry-over from other donors' samples. CDR3 residues: CASSPIFGQSSGNTIYF. The CDR3 DNA is TGTGCCAGCTCACCCATATTTGGACAGAGCTCTGGAAACACCATATATTTT.